Listed below are T cell receptor beta chains from one sample, sequenced in a study of cytomegalovirus exposure and HLA in healthy donors. The repertoire was sequenced with immunoSEQ multiplex PCR; TCRdb's copy has only in-frame clones and lacks some. Of fewer than 200,000 clones listed, 8.5% to 10% are singletons. The sequenced sample was PBMCs. Receptor source: a woman in her 30s in good health and CMV-seropositive. The CDR3 runs from the conserved cysteine through the conserved F or W. Each record gives: D gene, V gene, J gene, clone size, CDR3 protein, CDR3 DNA. A D gene is named only where the DNA matches it firmly. Clone size, where shown, is once, few, many, or a class for clones that have expanded.

TRBD1,TRBV27,TRBJ1-2,few,CASSQGGLPRGYTF,TGTGCCAGCAGTCAAGGGGGCCTACCCCGCGGCTACACCTTC
NA,TRBV6-6,TRBJ2-7,few,CASSGGRKSSYEQYF,TGTGCCAGCAGTGGGGGGAGGAAGAGCTCCTACGAGCAGTACTTC
NA,TRBV9,TRBJ1-1,NA,CASSDRVSAEAFF,TGTGCCAGCAGCGACAGGGTGAGCGCTGAAGCTTTCTTT
TRBD2,TRBV7-9,TRBJ2-7,NA,CASSFGLVLDEQYF,TGTGCCAGCAGCTTCGGACTAGTTCTCGACGAGCAGTACTTC
TRBD2,TRBV4-1,TRBJ2-2,NA,CASSQVLAAHTGELFF,TGCGCCAGCAGCCAAGTCCTAGCGGCTCACACCGGGGAGCTGTTTTTT
NA,TRBV7-9,TRBJ2-7,NA,CASSNGPGASYEQYF,TGTGCCAGCAGTAACGGTCCAGGCGCATCCTACGAGCAGTACTTC
NA,TRBV2,TRBJ2-1,few,CASRTGRALGNEQFF,TGTGCCAGCAGGACAGGCCGGGCTTTGGGCAATGAGCAGTTCTTC
NA,TRBV6-6,TRBJ2-7,NA,CASTRDMWEQYF,TGTGCCAGCACCAGGGACATGTGGGAGCAGTACTTC
NA,TRBV6-5,TRBJ1-4,NA,CASSYRGLGNEKLFF,TGTGCCAGCAGTTACAGAGGGCTAGGAAATGAAAAACTGTTTTTT
TRBD1,TRBV6-5,TRBJ2-2,few,CASSYDRGVGELFF,TGTGCCAGCAGTTACGACAGGGGGGTCGGGGAGCTGTTTTTT
NA,TRBV9,TRBJ1-2,NA,CASSVEENYGYTF,TGTGCCAGCAGCGTGGAGGAGAACTATGGCTACACCTTC
NA,TRBV7-9,TRBJ1-1,NA,CVSSLVDRYTEAFF,TGTGTCAGCAGCTTAGTGGACAGATATACTGAAGCTTTCTTT
TRBD2,TRBV4-1,TRBJ2-1,few,CASSQGTSGNNEQFF,TGCGCCAGCAGCCAAGGGACTAGCGGGAACAATGAGCAGTTCTTC
TRBD2,TRBV5-4,TRBJ2-1,few,CASSLPLSGDYNEQLF,TGTGCCAGCAGCCTACCTCTTAGCGGGGACTACAATGAGCAGCTCTTC
TRBD1,TRBV4-1,TRBJ2-7,NA,CASSYDRGSYEQYF,TGCGCCAGCAGCTACGACAGGGGTTCCTACGAGCAGTACTTC
NA,TRBV5-1,TRBJ2-2,few,CASPTGIRPGELFF,TGCGCCAGCCCAACAGGGATCCGACCCGGGGAGCTGTTTTTT
NA,TRBV19,TRBJ1-5,few,CASKFNSGEKSQPQHF,TGTGCCAGTAAGTTTAACTCAGGGGAGAAAAGTCAGCCCCAGCATTTT
TRBD1,TRBV28,TRBJ2-5,NA,CASRSPGTGEETQYF,TGTGCCAGCAGGTCTCCCGGGACAGGGGAAGAGACCCAGTACTTC
NA,TRBV6-4,TRBJ2-1,NA,CASSAGTGSYNEQFF,TGTGCCAGCAGCGCCGGGACTGGTTCCTACAATGAGCAGTTCTTC
TRBD1,TRBV27,TRBJ2-7,NA,CASSFFSPDRETIYEQYF,TGTGCCAGCAGTTTTTTTTCGCCTGACAGGGAAACAATCTACGAGCAGTACTTC
NA,TRBV6-4,TRBJ2-2,few,CASSKDPRAGELFF,TGTGCCAGCAGTAAGGACCCGCGGGCCGGGGAGCTGTTTTTT
TRBD2,TRBV7-9,TRBJ2-3,NA,CASSLVSGRHTDTQYF,TGTGCCAGCAGCTTAGTAAGCGGGAGGCACACAGATACGCAGTATTTT
NA,TRBV5-1,TRBJ2-7,few,CASSLGTALSYEQYF,TGCGCCAGCAGCCTCGGGACTGCACTAAGCTACGAGCAGTACTTC
NA,TRBV9,TRBJ2-3,NA,CASSVAIGSHTQYF,TGTGCCAGCAGCGTAGCTATCGGTTCTCATACGCAGTATTTT
NA,TRBV6-1,TRBJ2-7,few,CASSGGGRGYEQYF,TGTGCCAGCAGTGGAGGTGGTAGGGGGTACGAGCAGTACTTC
TRBD1,TRBV23-1,TRBJ1-3,few,CASSHHAGTGDGNTIYF,TGCGCCAGCAGTCATCACGCTGGGACAGGGGACGGAAACACCATATATTTT
NA,TRBV9,TRBJ2-2,NA,CASSVEGGHYTGELFF,TGTGCCAGCAGCGTAGAAGGGGGACACTACACCGGGGAGCTGTTTTTT
NA,TRBV18,TRBJ1-1,few,CASSQRSGINTEAFF,TGTGCCAGCTCCCAAAGGTCAGGGATTAACACTGAAGCTTTCTTT
TRBD2,TRBV14,TRBJ2-3,NA,CASSLAGGPNTQYF,TGTGCCAGCAGCCTAGCGGGAGGGCCGAATACGCAGTATTTT
NA,TRBV6-1,TRBJ2-2,NA,CANEGAGELFF,TGTGCCAACGAGGGGGCCGGGGAGCTGTTTTTT
TRBD1,TRBV2,TRBJ1-3,NA,CGGGDRDDRDTIYF,TGTGGGGGCGGGGACAGGGACGACCGGGACACCATATATTTT
NA,TRBV6-5,TRBJ2-5,few,CASGQGWGKTQYF,TGTGCCAGCGGCCAGGGGTGGGGAAAGACCCAGTACTTC
NA,TRBV19,TRBJ1-5,NA,CASSIEGYTLRPQHF,TGTGCCAGTAGTATAGAGGGCTATACTCTACGACCCCAGCATTTT
NA,TRBV29-1,TRBJ1-3,NA,CSVEVAGSNTIYF,TGCAGCGTTGAAGTTGCGGGATCAAACACCATATATTTT
TRBD2,TRBV7-2,TRBJ2-7,few,CASSFFGLAGEGYEQYF,TGTGCCAGCAGCTTCTTCGGACTAGCGGGAGAGGGTTACGAGCAGTACTTC
NA,TRBV5-4,TRBJ2-5,few,CASSLGASGKETQYF,TGTGCCAGCAGCTTGGGGGCGTCGGGGAAAGAGACCCAGTACTTC
NA,TRBV5-1,TRBJ2-2,few,CASSTSKLATHTGELFF,TGCGCCAGCAGCACCTCGAAGCTAGCGACACACACCGGGGAGCTGTTTTTT
TRBD1,TRBV2,TRBJ1-5,NA,CASRTDRGEGQPQHF,TGTGCCAGCAGGACGGACAGGGGGGAAGGTCAGCCCCAGCATTTT
NA,TRBV29-1,TRBJ2-7,few,CSVLAVGSYEQYF,TGCAGCGTTCTTGCGGTAGGTTCCTACGAGCAGTACTTC
NA,TRBV5-5,TRBJ1-5,NA,CASSHSGQFSNQPQHF,TGTGCCAGCAGTCACTCCGGACAGTTTAGCAATCAGCCCCAGCATTTT
NA,TRBV7-2,TRBJ2-1,NA,CASSLEGRSYNEQFF,TGTGCCAGCAGCTTGGAGGGCCGGTCCTACAATGAGCAGTTCTTC
NA,TRBV19,TRBJ2-3,NA,CASSGSGEAADTQYF,TGTGCCAGTAGTGGATCGGGGGAAGCAGCAGATACGCAGTATTTT
NA,TRBV2,TRBJ1-4,NA,CASSEDPGLREKLFF,TGTGCCAGCAGTGAAGATCCAGGGTTGCGTGAAAAACTGTTTTTT
NA,TRBV19,TRBJ2-7,NA,CASSIEGCIPGDVSLRTHEQYF,TGTGCCAGTAGTATAGAGGGGTGTATACCAGGGGATGTAAGTTTACGGACACACGAGCAGTACTTC
TRBD2,TRBV19,TRBJ2-7,NA,CASSRTSASDYEQYF,TGTGCCAGTAGCAGGACTAGCGCGTCGGACTACGAGCAGTACTTC
TRBD2,TRBV27,TRBJ2-7,few,CASISGTSGSNEQYF,TGTGCCAGCATTAGCGGGACTAGCGGGAGTAACGAGCAGTACTTC
TRBD1,TRBV29-1,TRBJ1-2,NA,CSAQGQGASYPF,TGCAGCGCCCAGGGACAGGGGGCGAGCTACCCCTTC
TRBD2,TRBV11-2,TRBJ2-1,few,CASSLDLAGHVNEQFF,TGTGCCAGCAGCTTAGATCTAGCGGGACATGTAAATGAGCAGTTCTTC
NA,TRBV9,TRBJ1-1,NA,CASSARVQLSTEAFF,TGTGCCAGCAGCGCCCGGGTCCAACTTAGCACTGAAGCTTTCTTT
NA,TRBV7-7,TRBJ2-2,NA,CASSFERAAGELFF,TGTGCCAGCAGCTTTGAGCGGGCGGCCGGGGAGCTGTTTTTT
NA,TRBV6-1,TRBJ1-1,NA,CASSETGLNTEAFF,TGTGCCAGCAGTGAAACAGGGCTGAACACTGAAGCTTTCTTT
NA,TRBV11-3,TRBJ2-7,few,CASSLPYEQYF,TGTGCCAGCAGCCTCCCCTACGAGCAGTACTTC
NA,TRBV5-6,TRBJ2-7,NA,CASSHGGGTEQYF,TGTGCCAGCAGCCACGGCGGGGGCACGGAGCAGTACTTC
NA,TRBV5-1,TRBJ2-1,NA,CASSLVSPGNEQFF,TGCGCCAGCAGCTTGGTTTCCCCGGGTAATGAGCAGTTCTTC
NA,TRBV7-9,TRBJ2-6,few,CASSHGYASSGANVLTF,TGTGCCAGCAGCCACGGGTACGCTAGCTCTGGGGCCAACGTCCTGACTTTC